This TCR beta chain derives from a study of response to subunit inactivated influenza vaccine. This clonotype was recorded at least ten times. From the RT-PCR reads, TCRdb called clonotypes with MiXCR, one entry per CDR3 protein. The table has some 850,000 distinct CDR3 sequences, under 20% seen once; the top ten hold 9.5% to 13%. This sequence was found in a man over 45 who received an inactivated influenza vaccine. Material: PBMCs from blood, obtained less than 6 days after vaccination.

The CDR3 loop reads CASSGVLDTQYF. The CDR3 DNA is TGTGCCAGCAGTGGAGTTCTCGATACGCAGTATTTT. J is TRBJ2-3 and V is TRBV7-2, with no clear D. Trimming took off 6 bases at V and 6 bases at J, with 10 bases between the two ends. The CDR3 is 12 residues long. Germline V gene lookup returns CDR1 SGHTA and CDR2 FQGNSA.